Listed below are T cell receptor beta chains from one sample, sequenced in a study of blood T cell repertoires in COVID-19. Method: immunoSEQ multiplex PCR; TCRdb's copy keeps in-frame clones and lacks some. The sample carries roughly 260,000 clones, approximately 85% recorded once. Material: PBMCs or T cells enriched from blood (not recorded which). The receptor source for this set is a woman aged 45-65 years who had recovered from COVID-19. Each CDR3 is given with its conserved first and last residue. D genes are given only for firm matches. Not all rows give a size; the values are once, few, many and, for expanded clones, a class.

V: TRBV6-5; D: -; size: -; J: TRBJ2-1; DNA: TGTGCCAGCAAAGGGGTATCGGGCCCCCATGAGCAGTTCTTC; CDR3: CASKGVSGPHEQFF
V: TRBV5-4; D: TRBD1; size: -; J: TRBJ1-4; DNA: TGTGCCAGCAGCCCAGGACAGGGAGGGGCTGAAAAACTGTTTTTT; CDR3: CASSPGQGGAEKLFF
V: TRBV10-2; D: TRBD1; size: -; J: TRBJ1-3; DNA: TGCGCCAGCAGGCCAGGGGGTTCTGGAAACACCATATATTTT; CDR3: CASRPGGSGNTIYF
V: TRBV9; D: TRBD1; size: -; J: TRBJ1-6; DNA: TGTGCCAGCAGCGTATGGGGACAGGGATCACCCCTCCACTTT; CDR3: CASSVWGQGSPLHF
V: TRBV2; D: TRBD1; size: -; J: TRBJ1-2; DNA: TGTGCCAGCGGCTGGGACAGGGTTCAATATGGCTACACCTTC; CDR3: CASGWDRVQYGYTF
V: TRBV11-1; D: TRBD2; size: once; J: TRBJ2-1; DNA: TGTGCCAGCACCTCGGGACTAGGGTACAATGAGCAGTTCTTC; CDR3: CASTSGLGYNEQFF
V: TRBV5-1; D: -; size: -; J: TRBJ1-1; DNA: TGCGCCAGCAGCGTATCAGGCGGGGACACTGAAGCTTTCTTT; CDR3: CASSVSGGDTEAFF
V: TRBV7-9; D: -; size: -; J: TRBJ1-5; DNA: TGTGCCAGCAGCTTTCAGGGCAATCAGCCCCAGCATTTT; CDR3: CASSFQGNQPQHF
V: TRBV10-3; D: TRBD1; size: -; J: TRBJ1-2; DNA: TGTGCCATCAGTGGGGGACAGGGAGGCTATGGCTACACCTTC; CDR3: CAISGGQGGYGYTF
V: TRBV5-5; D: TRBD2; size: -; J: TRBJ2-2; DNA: TGTGCCAGCAGCTTATGGACTAGCGGGAGGAACACCGGGGAGCTGTTTTTT; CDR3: CASSLWTSGRNTGELFF
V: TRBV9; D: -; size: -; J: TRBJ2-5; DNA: TGTGCCAGCAGCGTAGGTTTAGCACAAGAGCAAGAGACCCAGTACTTC; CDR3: CASSVGLAQEQETQYF
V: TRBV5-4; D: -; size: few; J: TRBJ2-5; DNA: TGTGCCAGCAGCTTCCGGGACTTTGAAGAGACCCAGTACTTC; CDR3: CASSFRDFEETQYF
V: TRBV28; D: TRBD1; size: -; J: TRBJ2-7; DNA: TGTGCCAGCAGTTTCTACAGGGGAGAAAACGAGCAGTACTTC; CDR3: CASSFYRGENEQYF
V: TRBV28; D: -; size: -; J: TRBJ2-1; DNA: TGTGCCAGCAGGAGGACAGAGTACAATGAGCAGTTCTTC; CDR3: CASRRTEYNEQFF
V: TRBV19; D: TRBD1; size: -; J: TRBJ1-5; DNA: TGTGCCAGTACCCGACAGGGGGCAGTGGGTCAGCCCCAGCATTTT; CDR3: CASTRQGAVGQPQHF
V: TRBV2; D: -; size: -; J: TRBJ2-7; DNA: TGTGCCAGCAGTGATCAAGACAGATACTTCTCCTACGAGCAGTACTTC; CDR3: CASSDQDRYFSYEQYF
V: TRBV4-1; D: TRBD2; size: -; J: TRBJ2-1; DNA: TGCGCCAGCAGCCCCGCGGGAGGGCCGAATGAGCAGTTCTTC; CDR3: CASSPAGGPNEQFF
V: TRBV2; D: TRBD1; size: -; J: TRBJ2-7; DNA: TGTGCCAGCAGCCCGGACAGGGACAACGAGCAGTACTTC; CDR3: CASSPDRDNEQYF
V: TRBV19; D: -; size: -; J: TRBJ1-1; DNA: TGTGCCAGTAGTATAGGGAGCTGGACTGAAGCTTTCTTT; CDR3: CASSIGSWTEAFF
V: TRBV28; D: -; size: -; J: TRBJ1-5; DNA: TGTGCCAGCAGTTTATACGGGGACTGGAGCAATCAGCCCCAGCATTTT; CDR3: CASSLYGDWSNQPQHF
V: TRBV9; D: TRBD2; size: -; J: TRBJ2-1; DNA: TGTGCCAGCAGCGTACCTCTAGCGGGTACTTACAATGAGCAGTTCTTC; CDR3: CASSVPLAGTYNEQFF
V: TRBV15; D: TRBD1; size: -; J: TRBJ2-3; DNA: TGTGCCACCAGCGTTCGTGGGGGGGACAGGGAATTCACAGATACGCAGTATTTT; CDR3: CATSVRGGDREFTDTQYF
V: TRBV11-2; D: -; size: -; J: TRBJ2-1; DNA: TGTGCCAGCAGCTTATACTCCAATGAGCAGTTCTTC; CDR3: CASSLYSNEQFF